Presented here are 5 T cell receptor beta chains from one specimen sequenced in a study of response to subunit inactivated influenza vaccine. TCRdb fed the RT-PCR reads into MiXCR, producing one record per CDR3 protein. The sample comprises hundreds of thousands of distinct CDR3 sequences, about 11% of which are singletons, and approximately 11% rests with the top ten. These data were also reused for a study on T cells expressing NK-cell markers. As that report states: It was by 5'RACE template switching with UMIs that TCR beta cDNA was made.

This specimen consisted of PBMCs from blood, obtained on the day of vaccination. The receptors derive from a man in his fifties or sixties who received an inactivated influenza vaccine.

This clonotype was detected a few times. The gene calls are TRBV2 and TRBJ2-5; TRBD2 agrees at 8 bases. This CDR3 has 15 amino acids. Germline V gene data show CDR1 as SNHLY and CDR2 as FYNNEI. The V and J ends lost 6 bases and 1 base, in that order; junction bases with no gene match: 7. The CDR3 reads CASSPLADGQETQYF. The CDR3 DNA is TGTGCCAGCAGCCCACTAGCGGACGGCCAAGAGACCCAGTACTTC.

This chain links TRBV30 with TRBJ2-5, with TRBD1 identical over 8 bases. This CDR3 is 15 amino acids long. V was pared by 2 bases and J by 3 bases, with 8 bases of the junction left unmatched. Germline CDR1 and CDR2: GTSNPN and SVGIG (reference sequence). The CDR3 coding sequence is TGTGCCTGGAGTACAAAGGACAGGGTGAAAGAGACCCAGTACTTC. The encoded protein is CAWSTKDRVKETQYF. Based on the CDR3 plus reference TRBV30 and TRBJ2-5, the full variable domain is SQTIHQWPATLVQPVGSPLSLECTVEGTSNPNLYWYRQAAGRGLQLLFYSVGIGQISSEVPQNLSASRPQDRQFILSSKKLLLSDSGFYLCAWSTKDRVKETQYFGPGTRLLVL.

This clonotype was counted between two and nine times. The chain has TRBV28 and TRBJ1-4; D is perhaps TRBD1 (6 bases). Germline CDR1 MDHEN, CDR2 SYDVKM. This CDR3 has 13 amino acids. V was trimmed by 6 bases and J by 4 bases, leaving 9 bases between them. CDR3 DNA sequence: TGTGCCAGCAGAGGGGGGCGTAATGAAAAACTGTTTTTT. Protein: CASRGGRNEKLFF.

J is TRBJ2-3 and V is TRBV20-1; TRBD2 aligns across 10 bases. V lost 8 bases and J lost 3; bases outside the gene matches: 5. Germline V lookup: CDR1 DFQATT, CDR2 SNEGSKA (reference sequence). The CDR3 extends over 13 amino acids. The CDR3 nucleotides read TGCAGTTTCCGGACTAGCGGTACAGATACGCAGTATTTT. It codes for CSFRTSGTDTQYF.

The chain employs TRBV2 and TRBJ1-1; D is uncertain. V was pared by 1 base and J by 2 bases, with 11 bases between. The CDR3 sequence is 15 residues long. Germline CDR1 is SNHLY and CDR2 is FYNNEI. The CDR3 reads CASSEGPGKNTEAFF. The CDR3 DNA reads TGTGCCAGCAGTGAAGGTCCGGGGAAAAACACTGAAGCTTTCTTT.